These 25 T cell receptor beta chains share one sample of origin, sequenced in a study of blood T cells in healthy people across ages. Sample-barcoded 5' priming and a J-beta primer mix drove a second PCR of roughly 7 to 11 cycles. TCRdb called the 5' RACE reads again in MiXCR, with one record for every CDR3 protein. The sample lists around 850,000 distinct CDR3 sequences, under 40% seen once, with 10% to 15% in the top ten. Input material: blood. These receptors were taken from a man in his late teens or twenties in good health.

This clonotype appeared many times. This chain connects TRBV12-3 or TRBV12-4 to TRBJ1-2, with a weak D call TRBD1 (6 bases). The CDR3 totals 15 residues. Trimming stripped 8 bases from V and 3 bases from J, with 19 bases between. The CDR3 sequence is CASGAPGGMDYGYTF. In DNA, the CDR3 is TGTGCCAGCGGAGCTCCGGGGGGCATGGACTATGGCTACACCTTC.

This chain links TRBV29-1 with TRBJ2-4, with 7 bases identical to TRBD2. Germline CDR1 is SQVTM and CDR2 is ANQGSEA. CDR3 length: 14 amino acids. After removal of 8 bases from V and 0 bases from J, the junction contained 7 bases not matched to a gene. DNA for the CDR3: TGCAGCCCGCGGGGGTCTGGAGCCAAAAACATTCAGTACTTC. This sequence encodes CSPRGSGAKNIQYF.

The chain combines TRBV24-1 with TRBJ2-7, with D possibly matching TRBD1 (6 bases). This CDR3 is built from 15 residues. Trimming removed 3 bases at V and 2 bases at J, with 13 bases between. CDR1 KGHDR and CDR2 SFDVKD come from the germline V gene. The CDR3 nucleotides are TGTGCCACCAGTGATACGGACAGTTTCCCCTACGAGCAGTACTTC. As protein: CATSDTDSFPYEQYF.

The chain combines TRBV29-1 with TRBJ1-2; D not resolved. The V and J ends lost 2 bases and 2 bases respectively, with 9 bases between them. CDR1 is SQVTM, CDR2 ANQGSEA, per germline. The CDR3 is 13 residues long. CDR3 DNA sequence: TGCAGCGTTGAACGGGTCGGAAACTATGGCTACACCTTC. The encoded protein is CSVERVGNYGYTF. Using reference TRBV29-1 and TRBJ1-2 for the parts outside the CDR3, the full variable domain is SAVISQKPSRDICQRGTSLTIQCQVDSQVTMMFWYRQQPGQSLTLIATANQGSEATYESGFVIDKFPISRPNLTFSTLTVSNMSPEDSSIYLCSVERVGNYGYTFGSGTRLTVV.

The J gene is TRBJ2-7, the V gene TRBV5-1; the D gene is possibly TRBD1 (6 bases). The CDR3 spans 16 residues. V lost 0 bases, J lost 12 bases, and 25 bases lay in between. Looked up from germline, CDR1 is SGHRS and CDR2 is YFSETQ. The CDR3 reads CASSLDLTGRATQRYF. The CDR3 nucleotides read TGCGCCAGCAGCTTGGATTTGACAGGCCGAGCTACGCAGCGGTACTTC. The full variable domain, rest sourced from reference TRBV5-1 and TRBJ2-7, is KAGVTQTPRYLIKTRGQQVTLSCSPISGHRSVSWYQQTPGQGLQFLFEYFSETQRNKGNFPGRFSGRQFSNSRSEMNVSTLELGDSALYLCASSLDLTGRATQRYFGPGTRLTVT.

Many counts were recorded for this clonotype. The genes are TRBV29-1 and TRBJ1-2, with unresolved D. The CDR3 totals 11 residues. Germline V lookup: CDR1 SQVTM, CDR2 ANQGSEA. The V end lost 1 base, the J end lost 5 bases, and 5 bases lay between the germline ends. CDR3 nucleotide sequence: TGCAGCGTTGAAGTGGGTTATGGCTACACCTTC. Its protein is CSVEVGYGYTF.

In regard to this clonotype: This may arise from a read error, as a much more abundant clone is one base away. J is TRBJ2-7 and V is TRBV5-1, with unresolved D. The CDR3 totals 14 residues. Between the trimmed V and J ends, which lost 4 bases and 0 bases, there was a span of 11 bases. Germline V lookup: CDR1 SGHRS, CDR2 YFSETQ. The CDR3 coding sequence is TGCGCCAGCAGCGTGGATCCGGACTCCTACGAGCAGTACTTC. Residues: CASSVDPDSYEQYF.

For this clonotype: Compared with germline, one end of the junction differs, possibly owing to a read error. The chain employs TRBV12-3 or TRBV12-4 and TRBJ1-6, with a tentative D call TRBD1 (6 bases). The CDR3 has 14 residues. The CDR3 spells CASSFPQTGSPPHF. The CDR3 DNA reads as TGTGCCAGCAGTTTTCCCCAGACAGGCTCACCCCCCCACTTT.

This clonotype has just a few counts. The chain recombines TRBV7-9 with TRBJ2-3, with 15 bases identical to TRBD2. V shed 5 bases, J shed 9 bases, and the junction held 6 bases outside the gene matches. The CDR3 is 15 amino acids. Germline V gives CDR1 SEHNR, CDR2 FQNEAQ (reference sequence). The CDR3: CASSGGTSGGRTQYF. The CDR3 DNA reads TGTGCCAGCAGCGGCGGGACTAGCGGGGGGCGGACGCAGTATTTT.

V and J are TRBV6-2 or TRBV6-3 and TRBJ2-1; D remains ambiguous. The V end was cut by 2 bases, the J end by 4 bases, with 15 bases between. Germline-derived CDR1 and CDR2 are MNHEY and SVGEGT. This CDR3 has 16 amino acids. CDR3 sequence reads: CASSYRQATAYNEQFF. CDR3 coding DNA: TGTGCCAGCAGTTACCGGCAGGCCACCGCTTACAATGAGCAGTTCTTC.

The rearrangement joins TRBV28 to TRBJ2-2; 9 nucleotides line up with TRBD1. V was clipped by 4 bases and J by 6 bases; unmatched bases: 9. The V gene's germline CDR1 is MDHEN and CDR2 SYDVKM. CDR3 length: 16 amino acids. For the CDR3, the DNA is TGTGCCAGCAGTTCTACCGGGACAGGGAAGGCCGGGGAGCTGTTTTTT. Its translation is CASSSTGTGKAGELFF.

The CDR3 DNA reads TGTGCCAGCAGCTTTTCTGGCATGGGCAATGAGCAGTACTTC. As protein: CASSFSGMGNEQYF. The V gene is TRBV7-6, the J gene TRBJ2-5, with unresolved D. The CDR3 sequence is 14 residues long. Looked up from germline, CDR1 is SGHVS and CDR2 is FNYEAQ. V lost 3 bases to trimming and J lost 11 bases, with 19 bases between them.

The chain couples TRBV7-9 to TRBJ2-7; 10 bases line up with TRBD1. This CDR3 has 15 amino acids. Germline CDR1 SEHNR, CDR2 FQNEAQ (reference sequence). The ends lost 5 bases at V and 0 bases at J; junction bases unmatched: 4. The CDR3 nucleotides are TGTGCCAGCAGCCAAGGGACAGGGGCCTCCTACGAGCAGTACTTC. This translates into CASSQGTGASYEQYF.

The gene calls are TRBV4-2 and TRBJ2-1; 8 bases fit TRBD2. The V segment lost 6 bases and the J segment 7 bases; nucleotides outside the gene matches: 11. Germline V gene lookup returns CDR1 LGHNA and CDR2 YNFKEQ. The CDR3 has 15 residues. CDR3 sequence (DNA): TGTGCCAGCAGTAGATCTAGCGGGCAGCAAAATGAGCAGTTCTTC. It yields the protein CASSRSSGQQNEQFF.

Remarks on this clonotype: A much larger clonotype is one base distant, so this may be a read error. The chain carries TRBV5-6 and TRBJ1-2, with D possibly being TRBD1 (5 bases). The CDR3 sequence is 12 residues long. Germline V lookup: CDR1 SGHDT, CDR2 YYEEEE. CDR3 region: CASSLGDHGCTF. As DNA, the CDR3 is TGTGCCAGCAGCTTGGGGGACCATGGCTGCACCTTC.

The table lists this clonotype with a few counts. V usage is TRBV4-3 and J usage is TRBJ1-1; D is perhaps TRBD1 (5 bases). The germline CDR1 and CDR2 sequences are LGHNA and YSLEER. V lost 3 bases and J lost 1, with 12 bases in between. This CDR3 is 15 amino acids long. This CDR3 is CASSQEGIANTEAFF. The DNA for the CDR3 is TGCGCCAGCAGCCAGGAGGGGATAGCGAACACTGAAGCTTTCTTT.

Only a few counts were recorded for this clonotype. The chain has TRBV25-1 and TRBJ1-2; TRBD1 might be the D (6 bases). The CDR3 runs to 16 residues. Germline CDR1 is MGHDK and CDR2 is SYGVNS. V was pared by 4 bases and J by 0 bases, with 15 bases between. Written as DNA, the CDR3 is TGTGCCAGCAGTGCGATTGGGGGCAGAGCTAACTATGGCTACACCTTC. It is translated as CASSAIGGRANYGYTF.

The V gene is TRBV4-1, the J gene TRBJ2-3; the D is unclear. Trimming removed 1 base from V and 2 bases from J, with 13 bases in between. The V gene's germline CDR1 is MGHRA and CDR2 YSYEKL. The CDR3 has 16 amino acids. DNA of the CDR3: TGCGCCAGCAGCCAAGGACGAGGCCAAGACACAGATACGCAGTATTTT. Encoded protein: CASSQGRGQDTDTQYF.

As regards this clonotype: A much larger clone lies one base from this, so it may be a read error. DNA of the CDR3: TGTGCCATCAGTGGGGATTCTAACTATGGCTACACCTTC. It codes for CAISGDSNYGYTF. V is TRBV10-3 and J is TRBJ1-2; the D is unclear. V was trimmed by 4 bases and J by 0 bases, leaving 6 bases between them. In germline, CDR1 is ENHRY, CDR2 SYGVKD. The CDR3 spans 13 residues.

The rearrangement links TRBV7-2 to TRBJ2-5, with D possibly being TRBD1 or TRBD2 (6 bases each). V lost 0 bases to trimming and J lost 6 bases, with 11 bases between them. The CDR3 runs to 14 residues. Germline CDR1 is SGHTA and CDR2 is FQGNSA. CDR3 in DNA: TGTGCCAGCAGCTTAGCCGGGGGCGTAAAGACCCAGTACTTC. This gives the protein CASSLAGGVKTQYF. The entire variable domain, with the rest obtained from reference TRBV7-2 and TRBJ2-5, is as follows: GAGVSQSPSNKVTEKGKDVELRCDPISGHTALYWYRQSLGQGLEFLIYFQGNSAPDKSGLPSDRFSAERTGGSVSTLTIQRTQQEDSAVYLCASSLAGGVKTQYFGPGTRLLVL.

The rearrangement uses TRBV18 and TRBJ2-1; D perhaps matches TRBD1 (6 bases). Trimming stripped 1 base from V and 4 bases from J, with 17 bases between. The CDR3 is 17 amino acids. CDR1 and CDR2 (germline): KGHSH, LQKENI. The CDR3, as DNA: TGTGCCAGCTCACCACTTGAACAGGGAAGATATTACAATGAGCAGTTCTTC. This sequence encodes CASSPLEQGRYYNEQFF.

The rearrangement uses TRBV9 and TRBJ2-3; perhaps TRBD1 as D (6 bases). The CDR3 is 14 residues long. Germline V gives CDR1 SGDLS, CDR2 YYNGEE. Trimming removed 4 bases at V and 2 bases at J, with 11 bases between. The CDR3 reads CASSSDRPTDTQYF. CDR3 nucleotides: TGTGCCAGCAGCTCAGACAGGCCCACAGATACGCAGTATTTT.

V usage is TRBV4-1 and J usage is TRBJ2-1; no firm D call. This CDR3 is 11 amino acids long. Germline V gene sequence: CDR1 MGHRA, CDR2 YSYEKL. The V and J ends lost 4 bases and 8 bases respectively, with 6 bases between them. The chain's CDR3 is CASSLHDEQFF. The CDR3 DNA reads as TGCGCCAGCAGCCTCCACGATGAGCAGTTCTTC.

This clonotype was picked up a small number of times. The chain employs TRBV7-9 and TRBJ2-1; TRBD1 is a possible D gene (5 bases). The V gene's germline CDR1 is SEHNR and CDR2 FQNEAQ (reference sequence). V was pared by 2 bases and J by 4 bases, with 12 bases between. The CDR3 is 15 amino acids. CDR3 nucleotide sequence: TGTGCCAGCAGCTTAAAGGGAAACAGGTACAATGAGCAGTTCTTC. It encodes CASSLKGNRYNEQFF.

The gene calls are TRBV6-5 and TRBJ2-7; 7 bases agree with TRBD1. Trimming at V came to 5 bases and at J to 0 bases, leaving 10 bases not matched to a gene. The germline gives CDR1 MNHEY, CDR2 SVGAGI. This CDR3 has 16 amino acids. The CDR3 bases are TGTGCCAGCAGTACCTCTTGGGACAGCAGCTCCTACGAGCAGTACTTC. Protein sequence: CASSTSWDSSSYEQYF.